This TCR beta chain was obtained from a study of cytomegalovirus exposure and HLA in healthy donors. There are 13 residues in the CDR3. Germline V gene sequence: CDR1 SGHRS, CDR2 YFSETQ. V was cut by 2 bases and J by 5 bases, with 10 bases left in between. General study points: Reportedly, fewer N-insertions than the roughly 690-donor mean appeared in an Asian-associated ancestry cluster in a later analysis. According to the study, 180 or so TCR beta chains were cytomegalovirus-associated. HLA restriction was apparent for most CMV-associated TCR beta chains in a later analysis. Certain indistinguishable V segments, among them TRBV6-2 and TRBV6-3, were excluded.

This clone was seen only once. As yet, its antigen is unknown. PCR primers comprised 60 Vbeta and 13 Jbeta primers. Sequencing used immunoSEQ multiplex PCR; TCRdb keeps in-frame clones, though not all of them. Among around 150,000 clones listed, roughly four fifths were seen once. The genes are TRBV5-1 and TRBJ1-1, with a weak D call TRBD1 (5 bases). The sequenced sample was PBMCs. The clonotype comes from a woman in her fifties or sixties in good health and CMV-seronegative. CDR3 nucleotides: TGCGCCAGCAGCTTTACGCCAGGGACTGAAGCTTTCTTT. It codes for CASSFTPGTEAFF.